This T cell receptor (beta chain) was documented in a study of shared clonotypes between healthy human individuals (dated by TCRdb to 2020 to 2021). About the investigation overall: The cohort comprised a couple of women and a few men aged 18 to 49 years. Different laboratories and diverse techniques were used to prepare libraries and sequence TCR repertoires, to increase sequencing depth and limit assay-specific biases. To estimate repertoire size and how much clonotype sharing occurs between individuals, the study deeply sequenced the blood TCR repertoires of five healthy adults. Leukapheresis yielded between about 0.9 and 9 billion PBMCs per donor. Per donor, three plates each were used for CD4 naive and CD4 memory, two for CD8 naive, and one for CD8 memory. On the study overall, not on this receptor specifically: Rarefaction of sorted-subset datasets indicated incomplete sequencing despite the large sequencing depth. The small number of donors limited the genetic and exposure-history diversity represented. Based on pairwise subsampling, the degree of clonotype sharing among donors was expected to be affected by sequencing depth. Clonotypes shared by all four sorted-subset donors showed higher generation probabilities than non-shared clonotypes. Naive subsets generally had larger estimated clonotype richness than memory subsets. Across four donors, approximately 4.9% of naive CD4, 3% to 3.5% of naive CD8, 2% to 2.5% of memory CD4, and 0.4% to 0.45% of memory CD8 clonotypes were shared. Sampling was restricted to blood, and TCR repertoires in tissue are likely to differ from TCR repertoires in blood.

CD8 naive samples consisted of CD45RO-negative cells that were positively selected for CCR7, yielding a CD45RA+CCR7+ population without TemRA cells. The donors were healthy, HIV-negative adults who had no recently reported acute infections or vaccinations. Every donor was a Caucasian adult living in Nashville, Tennessee, USA. After blood collection by leukapheresis, PBMCs were isolated using Ficoll-Histopaque density gradient centrifugation and then cryopreserved in the vapor phase of liquid nitrogen. Analytical flow cytometry was used to check the purity and quantity of every magnetically sorted T cell population. Each sorted fraction had its genomic DNA isolated and then quantified by UV absorbance on a Nanodrop 2000c. Using the deep immunoSEQ assay, multiplex PCR amplified TCR CDR3 regions from genomic DNA. Extracted genomic DNA from each cell subset was distributed evenly across all wells of several immunoSEQ 96-well plates, and each plate was treated as a replicate. For sorted subsets, about 0.2 ug genomic DNA, equal to some 28,000 T cell genomes, was loaded into each replicate PCR. Purified libraries were quantified with a Qubit 3.0 fluorometer, sized on a Bioanalyzer 2100, and re-quantified with the KAPA Library Quantification kit. Every immunoSEQ 96-well plate was sequenced on a separate single-read 150-cycle Illumina NextSeq 550 flow cell. Per the authors' processing: The immunoSEQ output contained only junctional sequences without quality scores, so filtering could not match that applied to full-length reads. Sequences were annotated with PyIR, a Python wrapper for IgBLAST v1.9, using IMGT germline references to assign V/J genes and CDR3. Reads were filtered out if the reads had weak V/J assignments (E-value above 1e-6), no CDR3, stop codons, out-of-frame junctions, or ambiguous translated residues. V3J clonotypes were defined as sequences sharing the same inferred V gene, J gene, and CDR3 amino acid sequence. The percentage overlap between two repertoires was calculated by dividing the number of shared unique clonotypes by the size of the smaller repertoire. Three approaches were used to assess repertoire richness: RTK rarefaction, the Chao1 estimator, and Recon v2.1 estimates of unobserved clonotypes. For all TCRbeta clonotypes obtained by the gDNA method from a few donors, generation probabilities were computed with OLGA. In its TCRdb copy, this immuneACCESS table keeps in-frame sequences only and misses some clones. Where compared with another copy, unresolved V genes explain less than half of these, and the others have no known cause. That table is the source of V, J and clone size, and D and trimming were worked out from the DNA. In all, the sample holds about 2.2 million clones, and 90% to 95% of those were seen once. Under 2% of the sample is held by the ten biggest clonotypes.

A word on this clone: Its antigen remains undetermined. No much larger clonotype is one base removed from it; base qualities were not supplied.

From a lookup of the germline V gene, CDR1 and CDR2 are MDHEN and SYDVKM. From the cysteine up to the phenylalanine, the CDR3 has a length of 17 residues. This entry keeps only the CDR3 DNA: 51 bases, framed from base 1. V is pruned by 5 bases and J by 3 bases, leaving 10 bases of the junction without a gene match. The sample taken for sequencing was naive CD8+ T cells from PBMCs. The cell subset or site label, read with the paper, signifies: CD45RA+CCR7+. The chain is made from TRBV28 and TRBJ2-2, and 9 bases in between align with TRBD2. This TCR came from a man younger than 35 in good health. Some clones in this sample may be carry-over from other donors' samples. The CDR3 reads as follows: CASSPPGTSPHTGELFF. The DNA sequence follows: TGTGCCAGCAGTCCCCCCGGGACTAGCCCCCACACCGGGGAGCTGTTTTTT.